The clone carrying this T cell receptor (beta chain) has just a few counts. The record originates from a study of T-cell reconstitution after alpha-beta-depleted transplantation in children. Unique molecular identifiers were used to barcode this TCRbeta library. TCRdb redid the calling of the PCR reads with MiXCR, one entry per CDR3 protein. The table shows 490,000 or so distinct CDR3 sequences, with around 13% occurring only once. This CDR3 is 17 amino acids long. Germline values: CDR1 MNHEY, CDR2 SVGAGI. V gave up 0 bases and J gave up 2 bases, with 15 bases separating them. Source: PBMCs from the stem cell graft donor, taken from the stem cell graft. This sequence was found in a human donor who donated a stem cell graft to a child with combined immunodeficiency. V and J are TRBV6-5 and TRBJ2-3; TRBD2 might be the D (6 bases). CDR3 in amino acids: CASSYSMVAEHTDTQYF. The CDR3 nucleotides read TGTGCCAGCAGTTACTCGATGGTAGCGGAGCACACAGATACGCAGTATTTT.